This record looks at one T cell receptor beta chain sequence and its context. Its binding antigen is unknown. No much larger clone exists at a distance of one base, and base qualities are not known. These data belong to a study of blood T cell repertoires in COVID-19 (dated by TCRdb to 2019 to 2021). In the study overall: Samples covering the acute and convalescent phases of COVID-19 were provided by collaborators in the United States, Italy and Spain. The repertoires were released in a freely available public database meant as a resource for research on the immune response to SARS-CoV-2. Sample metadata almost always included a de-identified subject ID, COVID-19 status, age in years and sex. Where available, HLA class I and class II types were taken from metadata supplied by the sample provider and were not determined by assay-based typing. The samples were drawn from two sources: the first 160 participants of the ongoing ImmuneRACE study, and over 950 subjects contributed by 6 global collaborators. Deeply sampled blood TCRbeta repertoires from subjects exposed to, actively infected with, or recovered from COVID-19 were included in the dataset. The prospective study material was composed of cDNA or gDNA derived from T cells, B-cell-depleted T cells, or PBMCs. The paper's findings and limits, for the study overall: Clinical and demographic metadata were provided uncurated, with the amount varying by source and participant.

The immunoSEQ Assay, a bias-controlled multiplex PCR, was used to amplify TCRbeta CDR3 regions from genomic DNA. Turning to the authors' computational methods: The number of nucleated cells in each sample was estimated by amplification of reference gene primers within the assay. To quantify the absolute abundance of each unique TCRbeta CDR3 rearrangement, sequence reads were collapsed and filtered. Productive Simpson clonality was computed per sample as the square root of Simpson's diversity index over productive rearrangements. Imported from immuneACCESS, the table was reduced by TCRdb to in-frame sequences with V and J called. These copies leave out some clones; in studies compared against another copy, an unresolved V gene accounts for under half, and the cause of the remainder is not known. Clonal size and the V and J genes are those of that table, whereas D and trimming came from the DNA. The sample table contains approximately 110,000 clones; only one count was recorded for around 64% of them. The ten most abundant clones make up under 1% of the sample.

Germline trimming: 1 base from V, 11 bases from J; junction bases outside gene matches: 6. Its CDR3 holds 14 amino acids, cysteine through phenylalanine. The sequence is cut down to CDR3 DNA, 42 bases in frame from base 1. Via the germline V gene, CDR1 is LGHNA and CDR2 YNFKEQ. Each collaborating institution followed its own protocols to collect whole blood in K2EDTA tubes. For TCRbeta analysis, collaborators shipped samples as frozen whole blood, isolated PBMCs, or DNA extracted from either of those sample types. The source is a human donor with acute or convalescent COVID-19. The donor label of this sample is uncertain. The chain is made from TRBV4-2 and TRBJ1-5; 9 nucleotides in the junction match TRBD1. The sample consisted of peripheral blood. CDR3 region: CASSQGDREGSQHF. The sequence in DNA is TGTGCCAGCAGCCAAGGGGACAGGGAGGGATCCCAGCATTTT.